These 14 T cell receptor beta chains share one sample of origin, sequenced in a study. The assay was immunoSEQ multiplex PCR, and TCRdb's table has in-frame clones only and misses some. The table records 60,000 to 85,000 clones, 80% to 95% of them present only once. The specimen was PBMCs. The source of these receptors is a middle-aged man with rheumatoid arthritis.

The V call is TRBV10-1, the J call TRBJ1-1; TRBD1 might be the D (5 bases). Germline V gene lookup returns CDR1 WNHNN and CDR2 SYGVQD (reference sequence). V lost 2 bases and J 2 bases, leaving 18 bases between the germline ends. The CDR3 runs to 17 residues. The CDR3: CASSEVTLERGNTEAFF. The CDR3 DNA reads as TGCGCCAGCAGTGAGGTGACTCTCGAAAGGGGTAACACTGAAGCTTTCTTT.

This chain links TRBV14 with TRBJ2-3; D possibly corresponds to TRBD2 (6 bases). From germline, CDR1 is SGHDN and CDR2 FVKESK. Trimming pared 0 bases from V and 3 bases from J, leaving 13 bases between. The CDR3 has 16 amino acids. CDR3 sequence: CASSQEGDWVTDTQYF. The CDR3 DNA reads as TGTGCCAGCAGCCAAGAAGGGGACTGGGTGACAGATACGCAGTATTTT.

This rearrangement joins TRBV30 to TRBJ1-5; D unresolved. The germline V and J ends were trimmed by 3 bases and 2 bases, with 11 bases remaining between them. This CDR3 region has 14 residues. Germline V lookup: CDR1 GTSNPN, CDR2 SVGIG (reference sequence). CDR3 bases: TGTGCCTGGAGCTCCGGGGAGGGCAATCAGCCCCAGCATTTT. Its protein is CAWSSGEGNQPQHF. Variable domain in full (rest from reference TRBV30 and TRBJ1-5): SQTIHQWPATLVQPVGSPLSLECTVEGTSNPNLYWYRQAAGRGLQLLFYSVGIGQISSEVPQNLSASRPQDRQFILSSKKLLLSDSGFYLCAWSSGEGNQPQHFGDGTRLSIL.

The chain uses TRBV3-1 (or the pseudogene TRBV3-2) and TRBJ2-3; 11 nucleotides agree with TRBD1. There are 16 residues in the CDR3. V was clipped by 4 bases and J by 4 bases; unmatched bases: 7. Germline CDR1 reads LGHDT; CDR2 reads YNNKEL (reference sequence). Here the CDR3 DNA reads TGTGCCAGCAGCCCCACGGACAGGGGGCGTCCAGATACGCAGTATTTT. Its protein product is CASSPTDRGRPDTQYF.

This chain connects TRBV28 to TRBJ1-2; TRBD1 matches 7 bases. Trimming cost V 6 bases and J 6 bases; bases outside gene matches: 13. CDR3 size: 15 residues. Germline V gives CDR1 MDHEN, CDR2 SYDVKM. The CDR3 here is CASSSVPTGRNGYTF. The CDR3 bases are TGTGCCAGCAGCTCTGTCCCGACAGGGAGGAATGGCTACACCTTC.

The J gene is TRBJ1-5, the V gene TRBV4-1, with 7 positions matching TRBD1. Germline V gene lookup returns CDR1 MGHRA and CDR2 YSYEKL. The V and J ends lost 6 bases and 2 bases, in that order; junction bases with no gene match: 10. This CDR3 spans 16 amino acids. The CDR3 nucleotides read TGCGCCAGCAGTCTTACAGGGGTGATTGGCAATCAGCCCCAGCATTTT. It codes for CASSLTGVIGNQPQHF.

This sequence joins TRBV27 and TRBJ1-5; D is ambiguous. Trimming stripped 2 bases from V and 2 bases from J, with 4 bases between. The germline V gene has CDR1 MNHEY and CDR2 SMNVEV (reference sequence). CDR3 length: 13 residues. CDR3 in DNA: TGTGCCAGCAGTTTAGGGCGCAATCAGCCCCAGCATTTT. Protein sequence: CASSLGRNQPQHF.

The chain recombines TRBV7-3 with TRBJ1-2, with a tentative D call TRBD1 (6 bases). The CDR3 has 13 amino acids. Trimming removed 5 bases at V and 4 bases at J, with 11 bases between. Per the germline V gene, CDR1 is SGHTA and CDR2 is FQGTGA. CDR3 loop: CASSAGTPYGYTF. CDR3 nucleotides: TGTGCCAGCAGCGCCGGGACACCCTATGGCTACACCTTC.

The rearrangement uses TRBV6-6 and TRBJ2-3, with D perhaps assigned TRBD1 or TRBD2 (5 bases each). Trimming removed 2 bases at V and 5 bases at J, with 11 bases between. The length of the CDR3 is 14 residues. In germline, CDR1 is MNHNY, CDR2 SVGAGI (reference sequence). CDR3 nucleotide sequence: TGTGCCAGCAGTTACGAGGGGCGAGGAGATACGCAGTATTTT. It encodes CASSYEGRGDTQYF.

This chain connects TRBV11-2 to TRBJ1-6; unclear D gene. Germline assignment: CDR1 SGHAT and CDR2 FQNNGV. The CDR3 consists of 15 residues. The V and J ends lost 0 bases and 13 bases respectively, with 16 bases between them. The CDR3 region has the DNA TGTGCCAGCAGCTTAGATCTGCCCCCATTAGGGCCCCTCCACTTT. As protein: CASSLDLPPLGPLHF.

CDR3 DNA: TGTGCCAGCAGCTTGGACAGGGACGGCTACACCTTC. Translation: CASSLDRDGYTF. This chain uses TRBV7-9 with TRBJ1-2; TRBD1 matches 8 bases. V was pared by 3 bases and J by 8 bases, with 2 bases of the junction left unmatched. CDR1 and CDR2 (germline): SEHNR, FQNEAQ (reference sequence). The CDR3 spans 12 residues.

V gene TRBV3-1 (or the pseudogene TRBV3-2) combines with J gene TRBJ1-1; 8 positions agree with TRBD1. Trimming took 1 base from V and 4 from J; bases not matched to a gene: 2. Germline V gene sequence: CDR1 LGHDT, CDR2 YNNKEL (reference sequence). The CDR3 contains 14 residues. DNA of the CDR3: TGTGCCAGCAGCCAAGGACAGGGGAGCACTGAAGCTTTCTTT. Amino acid sequence: CASSQGQGSTEAFF.

The rearrangement links TRBV9 to TRBJ1-4; 8 bases are a match to TRBD1. Germline loops: CDR1 SGDLS, CDR2 YYNGEE. V lost 0 bases, J lost 8 bases, and 6 bases stayed unmatched. This CDR3 is built from 15 residues. Written as DNA, the CDR3 is TGTGCCAGCAGCGTAGTCCCAGGGGGCCGGGAAAAACTGTTTTTT. Its translation: CASSVVPGGREKLFF.

The rearrangement links TRBV19 to TRBJ2-1; no clear D gene. Trimming pared 5 bases from V and 3 bases from J, leaving 5 bases between. Germline CDR1 reads LNHDA; CDR2 reads SQIVND (reference sequence). CDR3 length: 12 amino acids. The CDR3 bases are TGTGCCAGTAGTTTAATCTACAATGAGCAGTTCTTC. Translated: CASSLIYNEQFF.